This T cell receptor beta chain was profiled in a study of cytomegalovirus exposure and HLA in healthy donors. The CDR3 is 16 residues long. Trimming at V came to 0 bases and at J to 4 bases, leaving 7 bases not matched to a gene. The germline gives CDR1 KGHSH, CDR2 LQKENI. Regarding this clone: The antigen remains unidentified.

Primers for the PCR totalled 60 Vbeta and 13 Jbeta. The data were produced by immunoSEQ multiplex PCR, yet TCRdb's version contains in-frame clones alone and is incomplete. The data contain roughly 200,000 clones, about 80% of them singletons. Regarding the study as a whole: Later on, an analysis showed TCR association rates differing by HLA locus, with DRB1 the most and HLA-C the fewest.

This receptor was identified in a woman aged 60-70 years in good health and CMV-seropositive. The chain links TRBV18 to TRBJ2-5; 8 bases match TRBD1. Sequenced material: PBMCs. The CDR3 nucleotides are TGTGCCAGCTCACCACCGTCGGCAGGGGGCAGAGAGACCCAGTACTTC. Residues: CASSPPSAGGRETQYF.